This record covers a single T cell receptor beta chain. Its cognate antigen is unknown. This specimen belongs to a study of a mutant IDH1 vaccine in newly diagnosed glioma. Study-level background: An approximately 60% male, approximately 38% female split and a mean age of approximately 40 years characterized treated patients. Prior therapy was radiotherapy, temozolomide, or both; most received both.

Generated by immunoSEQ multiplex PCR, the TCRdb table keeps only in-frame clones and is missing some. The profile covers roughly 50,000 clones, with more than 60% appearing a single time and around 6.7% taken by the ten largest. CDR1 and CDR2 from the germline V gene are SGHDN and FVKESK. This CDR3 spans 13 amino acids. The V end lost 0 bases, the J end lost 7 bases, and 10 bases lay between the germline ends. The time point here: week 35, safety follow-up. One vaccine dose held 300 ug of mutant IDH1 20-mer peptide and came with topical imiquimod. The clonotype comes from a man aged 40-49 years with glioma. The material was PBMCs, obtained from a glioma patient whose treatment included an IDH1 peptide vaccine. The rearrangement uses TRBV14 and TRBJ2-7; D unresolved. The CDR3 DNA reads TGTGCCAGCAGCCAAGAGGAAGGGTGGGAGCAGTACTTC. This translates into CASSQEEGWEQYF.